This T cell receptor (beta chain) was obtained from a study of cytomegalovirus exposure and HLA in healthy donors (dated 2017 in TCRdb). Broadly, across the study: According to an earlier analysis of 550 to 700 of the donors, about 179 million T cells yielded over 90 million unique TCR beta sequences and roughly 280 Gb of sequence data. Roughly 300 gigabases of sequencing data and 70 million to 95 million unique TCR sequences made up an early release that covered under 750 HLA-typed donors. Of the roughly 410 genotyped donors, less than 90% were placed in the genetic ancestry cluster associated with self-reported Caucasian donors. The aim of the study was to test whether cataloging public T cell receptors could identify signatures of past pathogen exposure. The T cell repertoires of about 700 subjects were profiled by immunosequencing and related to cytomegalovirus serostatus. Along with the roughly 670-subject first cohort, a separate validation cohort of around 120 different subjects was used. The study combined high-throughput TCR immunosequencing, statistical association of individual TCRs with disease status, and machine learning to predict cytomegalovirus infection status. In a later analysis, previously published TCR beta repertoires from several hundred donors were re-analyzed and high-resolution HLA genotyping was added so that TCR occurrence patterns could be studied. The later analysis used no new phenotypic data to find candidate immune exposures, relying instead on TCR beta sequences and their occurrence across donors. An earlier analysis of 587 of the donors applied high-throughput TCR beta sequencing to assess whether each TCR beta V gene segment acted as functional or pseudogenic. Alongside the repertoire data, information on donor age, sex, ethnicity and CMV serostatus was compiled. A later genetic analysis used genome-wide SNP genotypes for about 65% of the 666 donors, treating that subset as a discovery cohort. All discovery cohort repertoires had been generated using a single sequencing platform. HLA typing covered class I and class II loci at four-digit resolution. Typing coverage varied by locus: roughly 629-640 donors for A, B, C, DRB1 and DQB1; more than 500 for DQA1; around 570 for DPA1; fewer than 480 for DPB1. About 5 DR-DQ haplotypes were handled as single units for association and clustering, since linkage in the cohort was strong. Across approximately 420 genotyped donors of the cohort, an average of about 240,000 unique TCR beta nucleotide sequences per donor were sequenced, and around 19% of those sequences were non-productive. Here is what the overall study found, with its caveats: Across donors, most TCR sequences were observed very rarely, whereas some public TCRs were present in many individuals. The only immune exposure information available for the cohort was CMV serostatus. According to a later analysis, most CMV-associated TCR beta chains appeared to be HLA-restricted, and the HLA associations seemed to be driven largely by CMV exposure. A group of highly shared sequence variants was considered likely to be a technical artifact of the sequencing pipeline. In a later analysis, TCR association rates were found to vary across HLA loci, with the most associated TCRs seen for DRB1 alleles and the fewest for HLA-C alleles. When HLA alleles, especially DR and DQ, strongly co-occurred, attributing TCR associations to individual alleles was difficult. The earlier analysis of 587 of the donors excluded about 16 rarely observed V segments, including chromosome 9 orphons, because counts were too low. Several of the top co-occurrence clusters appeared to be linked to parvovirus B19, influenza, CMV and Epstein-Barr virus, according to a later analysis. Correlated functional status among segregating V segments might reflect linkage disequilibrium, but an unknown experimental factor could not be ruled out. In an earlier analysis of about 600 of the donors, most TCR beta V segments appeared in productive rearrangements about 90% or about 30% of the time, broadly matching IMGT annotations. A further reported finding was that TCR beta sequences accurately predicted the HLA-A and HLA-B alleles for most subjects in the first cohort. Compared with the approximately 600-donor mean, donors in an Asian-associated ancestry cluster had fewer N-insertions in productive TCRs, according to a later genetic analysis. An association between a missense DCLRE1C variant and V-gene and J-gene trimming of TCR beta chains was found in a later genetic analysis and replicated in an independent cohort. It was suggested by the authors that the approach could potentially be generalized to other disease states and immunological phenotypes. The classifier was reported to diagnose cytomegalovirus status with high specificity and sensitivity in both the original cohort and the validation cohort. Presence/absence analyses assumed roughly uniform sequencing depth across donors, an assumption that may not hold. At a false discovery rate of 0.05, a later analysis linked some 18,000 TCR beta sequences to specific HLA alleles. Because HLA typing was missing for some donors at each locus, association tests included only the typed subset. In vitro tests confirmed that a few of the cytomegalovirus-associated TCR beta chains recognize cytomegalovirus antigens. The study listed 150 to 200 TCR beta chains as associated with cytomegalovirus. In a later analysis, HLA-associated TCR beta chains were found to be more clonally expanded and to have lower generation probabilities than equally common non-associated chains. Some IMGT-functional V segments, including TRBV6-2 and TRBV6-3, could not be distinguished by the 87-base-pair reads and were therefore excluded. In this cohort, only TCR beta chains were sequenced, and detectable features were limited by the absence of alpha or paired-chain data.

Including cysteine and phenylalanine, the CDR3 has 15 amino acids. Only the CDR3 DNA stays, 45 bases, in frame from base 1. CDR1 and CDR2 were assigned from the germline V gene (reference sequence) as WNHNN and SYGVQD. V is reduced by 2 bases and J by 4 bases, leaving a spacing of 12 bases between them. Library prep was done by the immunoSEQ multiplex PCR assay. A mixture of 60 forward primers for TCR Vbeta segments and 13 reverse primers for TCR Jbeta segments was used in the multiplex PCR. The CDR3 region of rearranged TCR beta genes was amplified from genomic DNA with a multiplex PCR assay. The amplified TCR beta libraries were sequenced on the Illumina HiSeq System as 87-base-pair reads. The paper's processing steps were these. A later analysis counted 75 million to 100 million unique TCR beta chains across the 640 or so repertoires, and around 9.9 million of these chains were shared by at least two donors. To remove PCR and sequencing errors, raw reads were error-corrected and collapsed into unique sequences using a nearest-neighbor algorithm that merged closely related sequences. CDR3 sequences were aligned to IMGT reference sequences to assign V, D and J gene segments. For a sequence to be retained, at least a six-nucleotide match to both a V gene segment and a J gene segment was required. Rearrangements were classified as productive when the CDR3 lacked stop codons and remained in frame with V and J, and all other rearrangements were classified as non-productive. CDR3 was defined according to IMGT convention as the region running from the second conserved V-encoded cysteine to the conserved J-encoded phenylalanine. In an earlier analysis of 587 of the donors, sequences lacking an unambiguous match to a single V gene segment were excluded. In an earlier analysis of 500 to 750 of the donors, V segments were called functional above 56.7% productive rearrangements and were called segregating when the between-donor standard deviation exceeded 5%. A statistical classification framework was built to diagnose cytomegalovirus status from the catalog of TCR beta chain sequences. V and J gene assignment, in a later analysis, came from comparing TCR nucleotide sequences with IMGT/GENE-DB human TR gene sequences. In a later analysis, CDR3 sequences and most-parsimonious VDJ recombination scenarios were assigned using the TCRdist pipeline. In a later analysis, each TCR beta chain was defined by its CDR3 amino acid sequence together with its V-gene family, and reads without a unique V-gene family were excluded. To address suspected cross-contamination and a sequencing artifact, a later analysis removed around 600 highly shared, low-generation-probability nucleotide sequences. For each public chain, a later analysis derived a clonal expansion index from normalized ranks of inferred template counts within each repertoire. A later analysis computed generation probabilities with a VDJ recombination model fitted to out-of-frame rearrangements, and checked the results against IGoR. In a later analysis, TCR-TCR, TCR-HLA and TCR-CMV co-occurrence was scored with hypergeometric tests, and a repertoire-size bias correction was applied to TCR pairs. In a later analysis, false discovery rates were estimated by permuting HLA or CMV assignments 20 times. In a later analysis, co-occurring TCRs were grouped using DBSCAN, and TCRdist sequence similarity was added for clustering within HLA-allele-positive subsets. For co-occurrence clustering, repertoires with fewer than 30,000 or more than 120,000 public chains were excluded, along with a handful of repertoires with anomalous nucleotide sharing. The table was pulled from immuneACCESS by TCRdb, which kept in-frame rearrangements only. Such tables lose some clones; where checked, under half of the loss comes from unresolved V genes, and the rest has no known cause. The V and J calls and the clone size are those of that table, but D and trimming were determined from the DNA. The sample data list about 150,000 clones, and around 80% of these were observed just once. Together, the top ten hold approximately 6% of the sample.

In total, roughly 710 healthy bone marrow donors made up the cohort. Cohort members were all nominally healthy when sampled, although unrecorded immune exposures were likely present. The donor was CMV seropositive and was included in the group of 300 or so seropositive cohort members. Every donor gave a peripheral blood sample, and the peripheral blood mononuclear cells from that sample were used for TCR beta sequencing. The Qiagen DNeasy Blood Extraction Kit was used to extract genomic DNA from the blood cell samples. This clone was seen a handful of times. The target of this receptor is not known. The record has no base qualities; no much larger clone is one base away.

This sequence originates from a man aged 25-45 years in good health and CMV-seropositive. Sequenced sample: PBMCs. The sequence joins TRBV10-1 to TRBJ2-1, with the D gene too uncertain to name. The sequenced DNA is TGCGCCAGCAGTGAGGGGCGAGAGTTATACAATGAGCAGTTCTTC. Translated, this gives CASSEGRELYNEQFF.